Here is one TCR beta chain with its context. The data are from a study of blood T cell repertoires in COVID-19. About the study: Sites across the United States, Italy and Spain contributed samples from acute and convalescent COVID-19. In each case, the material was cDNA or gDNA derived from T cells, B-cell-depleted T cells, or PBMCs.

The ends were cut back, 2 bases at V and 3 bases at J, with 8 bases in the middle. The CDR3 covers 14 residues. CDR1 is KGHSH and CDR2 is LQKENI in the germline V gene. Authors' data handling: Reference gene primer amplification yielded estimated nucleated cell counts. This table comes from immunoSEQ multiplex PCR, and its TCRdb copy is limited to in-frame clones, with some not included. The DNA was the basis for D and trimming; V, J and clone size are from that table. The sample has about 47,000 clones, 65% to 85% seen once. The gene calls are TRBV18 and TRBJ1-3; a weak D match, TRBD1 (6 bases). The sequence was collected from a man in his forties or fifties with acute or convalescent COVID-19. Material: peripheral blood. The CDR3 DNA reads TGTGCCAGCTCACCAACAGGGTTTGGAAACACCATATATTTT. Translation gives CASSPTGFGNTIYF.